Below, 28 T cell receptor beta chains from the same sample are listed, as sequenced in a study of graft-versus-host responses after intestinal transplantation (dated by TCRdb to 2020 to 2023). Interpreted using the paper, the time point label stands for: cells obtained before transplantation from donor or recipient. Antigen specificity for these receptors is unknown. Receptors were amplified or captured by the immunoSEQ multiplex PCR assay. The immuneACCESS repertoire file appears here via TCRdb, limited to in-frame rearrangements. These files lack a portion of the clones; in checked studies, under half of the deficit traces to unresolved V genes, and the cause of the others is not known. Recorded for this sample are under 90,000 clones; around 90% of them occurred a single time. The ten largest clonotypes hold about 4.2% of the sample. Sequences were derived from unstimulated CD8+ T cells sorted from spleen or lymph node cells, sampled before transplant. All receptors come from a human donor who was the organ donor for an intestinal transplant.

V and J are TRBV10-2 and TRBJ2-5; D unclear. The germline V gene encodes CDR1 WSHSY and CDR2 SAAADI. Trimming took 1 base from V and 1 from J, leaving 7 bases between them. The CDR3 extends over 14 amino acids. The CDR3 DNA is TGCGCCAGCAGTGAGTTGGCTCTCCAAGAGACCCAGTACTTC. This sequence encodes CASSELALQETQYF.

The CDR3 loop reads CASSPRTGGGGYTF. CDR3 bases: TGTGCCAGCAGCCCAAGGACAGGGGGTGGTGGCTACACCTTC. V is TRBV9 and J is TRBJ1-2, with TRBD1 matching over 10 bases. CDR3 length: 14 amino acids. The germline V gene has CDR1 SGDLS and CDR2 YYNGEE. The V gene end was trimmed by 4 bases and the J gene end by 7 bases; junction bases not matched to a gene: 7.

The CDR3 is CASSLGGPYNEQFF. In DNA, the CDR3 is TGTGCCAGCAGCTTGGGGGGTCCTTACAATGAGCAGTTCTTC. V usage is TRBV7-9 and J usage is TRBJ2-1; D perhaps matches TRBD2 (6 bases). Trimming removed 3 bases at V and 4 bases at J, with 10 bases between. This CDR3 comprises 14 residues. Germline V CDR1 and CDR2: SEHNR, FQNEAQ (reference sequence).

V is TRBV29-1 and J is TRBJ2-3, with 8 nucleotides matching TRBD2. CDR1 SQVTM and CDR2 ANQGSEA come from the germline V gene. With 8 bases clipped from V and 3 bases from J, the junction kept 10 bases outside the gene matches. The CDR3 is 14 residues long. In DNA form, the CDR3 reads TGCAGCCCGGGGGGGGGCGAGGGAACAGATACGCAGTATTTT. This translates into CSPGGGEGTDTQYF.

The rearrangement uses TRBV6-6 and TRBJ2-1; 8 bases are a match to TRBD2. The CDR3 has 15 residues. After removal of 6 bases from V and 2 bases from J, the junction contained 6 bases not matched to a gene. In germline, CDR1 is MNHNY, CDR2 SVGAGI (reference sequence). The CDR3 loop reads CASRPPGLAYNEQFF. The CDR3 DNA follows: TGTGCCAGCAGACCCCCGGGACTAGCCTACAATGAGCAGTTCTTC.

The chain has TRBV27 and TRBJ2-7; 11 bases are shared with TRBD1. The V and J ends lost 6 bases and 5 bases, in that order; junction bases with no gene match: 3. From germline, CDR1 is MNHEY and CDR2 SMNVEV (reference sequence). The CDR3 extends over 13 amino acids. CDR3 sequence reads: CASRGQGGNEQYV. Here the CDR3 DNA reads TGTGCCAGCAGGGGACAGGGGGGGAACGAGCAGTACGTC.

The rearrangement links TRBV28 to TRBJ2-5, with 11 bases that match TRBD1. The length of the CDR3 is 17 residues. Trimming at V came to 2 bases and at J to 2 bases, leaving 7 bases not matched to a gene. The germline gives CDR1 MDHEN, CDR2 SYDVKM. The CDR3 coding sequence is TGTGCCAGCAGTTTAGGGACAGGGGGTAGGTGGCAAGAGACCCAGTACTTC. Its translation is CASSLGTGGRWQETQYF.

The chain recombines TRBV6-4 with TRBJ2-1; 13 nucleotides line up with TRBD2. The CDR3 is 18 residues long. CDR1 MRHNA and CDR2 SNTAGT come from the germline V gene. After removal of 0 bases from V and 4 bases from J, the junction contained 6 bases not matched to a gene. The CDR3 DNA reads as TGTGCCAGCAGTGACTCTATAGGACTAGCGGGGGAATACAATGAGCAGTTCTTC. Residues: CASSDSIGLAGEYNEQFF.

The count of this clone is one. CDR3 sequence reads: CASSYHIQGADSPLHF. The CDR3 bases are TGTGCCAGCAGTTACCACATACAGGGGGCGGATTCACCCCTCCACTTT. This sequence joins TRBV6-6 and TRBJ1-6, with 9 bases that match TRBD1. Germline-derived CDR1 and CDR2 are MNHNY and SVGAGI (reference sequence). The CDR3 length is 16 residues. V lost 2 bases to trimming and J lost 8 bases; unmatched junction nucleotides: 7.

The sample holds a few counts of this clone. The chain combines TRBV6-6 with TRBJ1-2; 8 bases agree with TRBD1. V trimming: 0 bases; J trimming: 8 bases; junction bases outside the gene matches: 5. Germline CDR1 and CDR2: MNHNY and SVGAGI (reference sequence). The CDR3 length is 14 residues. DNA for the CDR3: TGTGCCAGCAGTTACTCGACAGGGGCTGGAGGCTACACCTTC. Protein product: CASSYSTGAGGYTF.

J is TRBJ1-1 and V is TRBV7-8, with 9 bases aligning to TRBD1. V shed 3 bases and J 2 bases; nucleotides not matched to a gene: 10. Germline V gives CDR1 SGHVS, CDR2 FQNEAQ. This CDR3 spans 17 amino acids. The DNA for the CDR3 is TGTGCCAGCAGCTTTGACAGGACAGGGGAGGGAAACACTGAAGCTTTCTTT. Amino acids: CASSFDRTGEGNTEAFF.

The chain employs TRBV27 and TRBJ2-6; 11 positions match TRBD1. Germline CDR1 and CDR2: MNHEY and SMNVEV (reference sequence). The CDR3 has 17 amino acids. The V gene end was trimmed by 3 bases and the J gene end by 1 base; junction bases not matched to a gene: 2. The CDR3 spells CASSFGQGASGANVLTF. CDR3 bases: TGTGCCAGCAGTTTCGGACAGGGGGCTTCTGGGGCCAACGTCCTGACTTTC.

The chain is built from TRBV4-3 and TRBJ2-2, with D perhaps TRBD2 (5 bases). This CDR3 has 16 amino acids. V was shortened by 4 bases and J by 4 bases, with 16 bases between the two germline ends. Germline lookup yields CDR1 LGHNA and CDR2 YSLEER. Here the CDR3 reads CASSRLRVGSTGELFF. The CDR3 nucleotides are TGCGCCAGCAGCCGACTGCGGGTAGGAAGCACCGGGGAGCTGTTTTTT.

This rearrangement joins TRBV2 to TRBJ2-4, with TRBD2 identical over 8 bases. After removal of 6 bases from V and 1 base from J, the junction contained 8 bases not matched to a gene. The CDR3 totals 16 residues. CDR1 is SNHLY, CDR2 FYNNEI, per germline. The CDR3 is CASRGHGGDAKNIQYF. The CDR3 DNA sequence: TGTGCCAGCAGAGGACACGGGGGGGATGCCAAAAACATTCAGTACTTC.

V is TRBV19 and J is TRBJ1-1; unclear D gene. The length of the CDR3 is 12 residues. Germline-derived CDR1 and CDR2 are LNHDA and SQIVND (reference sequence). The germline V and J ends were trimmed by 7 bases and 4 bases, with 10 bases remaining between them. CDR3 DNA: TGTGCCAGTAAGGCTGGGCCCACTGAAGCTTTCTTT. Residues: CASKAGPTEAFF.

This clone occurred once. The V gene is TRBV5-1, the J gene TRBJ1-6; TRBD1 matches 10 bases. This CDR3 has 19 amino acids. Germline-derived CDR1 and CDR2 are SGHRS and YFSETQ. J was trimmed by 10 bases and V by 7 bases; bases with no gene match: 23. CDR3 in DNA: TGCGCCAGCTCAACTAGCAGCTTGAATTCGGGACAGGGGAACTCACCCCTCCACTTT. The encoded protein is CASSTSSLNSGQGNSPLHF.

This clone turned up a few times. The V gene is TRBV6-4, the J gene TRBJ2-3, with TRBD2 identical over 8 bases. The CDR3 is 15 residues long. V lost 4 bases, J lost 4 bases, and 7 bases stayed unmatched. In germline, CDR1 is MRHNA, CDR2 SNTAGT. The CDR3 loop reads CASSVVAGGSDTQYF. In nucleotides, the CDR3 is TGTGCCAGCAGTGTCGTCGCGGGGGGCTCAGATACGCAGTATTTT.

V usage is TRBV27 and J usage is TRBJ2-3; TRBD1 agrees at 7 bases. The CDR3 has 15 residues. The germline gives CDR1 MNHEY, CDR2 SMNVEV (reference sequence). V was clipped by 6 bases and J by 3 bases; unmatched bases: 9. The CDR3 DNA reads TGTGCCAGCAGCCCACGGGACAGCTTAACAGATACGCAGTATTTT. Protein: CASSPRDSLTDTQYF.

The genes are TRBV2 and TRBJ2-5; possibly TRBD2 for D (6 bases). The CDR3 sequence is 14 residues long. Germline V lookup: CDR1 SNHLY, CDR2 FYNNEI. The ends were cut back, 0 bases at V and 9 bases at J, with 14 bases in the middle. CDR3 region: CASSEAGSGRAQYF. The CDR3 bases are TGTGCCAGCAGTGAAGCCGGTAGCGGAAGGGCCCAGTACTTC.

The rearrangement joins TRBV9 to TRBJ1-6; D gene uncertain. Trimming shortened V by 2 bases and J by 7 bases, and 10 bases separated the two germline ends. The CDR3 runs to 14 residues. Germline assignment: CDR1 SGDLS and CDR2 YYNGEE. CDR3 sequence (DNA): TGTGCCAGCAGCGTTGGGTCAGGCAATTCACCCCTCCACTTT. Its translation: CASSVGSGNSPLHF.

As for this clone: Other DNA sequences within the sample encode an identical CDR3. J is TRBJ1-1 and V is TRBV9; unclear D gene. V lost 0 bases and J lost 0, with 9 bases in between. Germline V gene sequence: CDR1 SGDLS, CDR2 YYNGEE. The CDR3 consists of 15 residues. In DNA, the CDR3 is TGTGCCAGCAGCGTAGTGGGAGGGATGAACACTGAAGCTTTCTTT. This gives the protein CASSVVGGMNTEAFF.

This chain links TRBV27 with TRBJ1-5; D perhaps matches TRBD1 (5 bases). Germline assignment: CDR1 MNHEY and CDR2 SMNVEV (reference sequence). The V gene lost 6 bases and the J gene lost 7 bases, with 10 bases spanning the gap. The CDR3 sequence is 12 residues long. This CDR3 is CASSRGAQPQHF. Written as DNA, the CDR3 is TGTGCCAGCAGCCGCGGGGCGCAGCCCCAGCATTTT.

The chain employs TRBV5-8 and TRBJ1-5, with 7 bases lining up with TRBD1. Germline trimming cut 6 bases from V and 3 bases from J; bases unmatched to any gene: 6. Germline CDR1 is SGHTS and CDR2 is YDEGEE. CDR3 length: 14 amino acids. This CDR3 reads CASNKGAINQPQHF. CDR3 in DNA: TGTGCCAGCAATAAGGGGGCTATCAATCAGCCCCAGCATTTT.

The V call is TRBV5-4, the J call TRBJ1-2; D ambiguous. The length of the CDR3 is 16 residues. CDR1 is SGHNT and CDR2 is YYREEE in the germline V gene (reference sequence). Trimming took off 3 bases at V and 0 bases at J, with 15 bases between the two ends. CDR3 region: CASSSPTQPSNYGYTF. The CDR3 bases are TGTGCCAGCAGCTCCCCGACTCAGCCCTCTAACTATGGCTACACCTTC.

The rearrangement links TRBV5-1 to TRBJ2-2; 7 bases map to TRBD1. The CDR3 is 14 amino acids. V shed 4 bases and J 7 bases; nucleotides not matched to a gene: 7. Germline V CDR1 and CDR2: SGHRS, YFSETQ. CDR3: CASSQTGSDGELFF. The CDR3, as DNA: TGCGCCAGCAGCCAGACAGGGTCGGACGGGGAGCTGTTTTTT.

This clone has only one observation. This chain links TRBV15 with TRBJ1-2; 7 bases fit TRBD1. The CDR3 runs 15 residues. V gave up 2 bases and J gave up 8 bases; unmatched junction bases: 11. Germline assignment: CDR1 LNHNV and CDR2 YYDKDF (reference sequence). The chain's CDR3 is CATSRRRQGSRGYTF. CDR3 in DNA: TGTGCCACCAGCAGACGAAGACAGGGCTCTCGGGGCTACACCTTC.

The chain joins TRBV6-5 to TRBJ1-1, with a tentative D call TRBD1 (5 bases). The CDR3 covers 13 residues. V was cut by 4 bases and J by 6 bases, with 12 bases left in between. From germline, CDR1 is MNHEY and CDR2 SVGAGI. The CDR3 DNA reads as TGTGCCAGCAGTTCCAAAGCAGGGTCTGAAGCTTTCTTT. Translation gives CASSSKAGSEAFF.

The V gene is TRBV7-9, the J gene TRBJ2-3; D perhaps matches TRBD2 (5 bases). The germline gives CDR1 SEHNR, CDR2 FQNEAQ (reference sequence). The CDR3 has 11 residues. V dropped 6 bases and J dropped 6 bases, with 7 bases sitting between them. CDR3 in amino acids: CASRTTDTQYF. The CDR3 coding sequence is TGTGCCAGCAGGACTACCGATACGCAGTATTTT. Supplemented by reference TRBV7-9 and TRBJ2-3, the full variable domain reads DTGVSQNPRHKITKRGQNVTFRCDPISEHNRLYWYRQTLGQGPEFLTYFQNEAQLEKSRLLSDRFSAERPKGSFSTLEIQRTEQGDSAMYLCASRTTDTQYFGPGTRLTVL.